The following is a T cell receptor (beta chain) sequence with its context. This sample also contains other DNA sequences that code for the same CDR3. This sample is drawn from a study of blood T cell repertoires in COVID-19. Turning to the study itself: Samples came from the United States, Italy and Spain, spanning acute and convalescent COVID-19.

Profiling relied on immunoSEQ multiplex PCR, and the TCRdb table lists in-frame clones only, not all of them. The sample records about 400,000 clones, around 90% being singletons. The ends lost 5 bases at V and 6 bases at J; junction bases unmatched: 3. The CDR3 consists of 14 residues. From germline, CDR1 is MNHEY and CDR2 SMNVEV (reference sequence). The receptor's source is a man in his forties or fifties with acute or convalescent COVID-19. Input material: peripheral blood. The V and J genes are TRBV27 and TRBJ1-5, with 11 nucleotides matching TRBD1. This chain's CDR3 is CASSLDRGRQPQHF. CDR3 nucleotides: TGTGCCAGCAGTCTGGACAGGGGGCGTCAGCCCCAGCATTTT.